This T cell receptor beta chain was retrieved from a study of blood T cells in healthy people across ages. This clonotype came up many times. With a J-beta primer mix and a sample-barcoded 5' primer, a second PCR ran about 7 to 12 cycles. Each CDR3 protein gets one entry after TCRdb re-called the 5' RACE reads with MiXCR. The profile covers 700,000 to 900,000 distinct CDR3 sequences, with roughly 50% appearing a single time and around 40% taken by the ten largest. The germline V gene has CDR1 MNHNS and CDR2 SASEGT. The CDR3 runs 13 residues. The V gene end was trimmed by 6 bases and the J gene end by 14 bases; junction bases not matched to a gene: 9. Per sample, no less than 5 micrograms of total RNA were extracted.

The chain has TRBV6-1 and TRBJ2-3; TRBD2 agrees at 12 bases. Sequences were obtained from blood. This clonotype originated in a man older than 75 in good health. CDR3 bases: TGTGCCAGCAGGACTAGCGGGAGTAGATACGCGTATTTT. It is translated as CASRTSGSRYAYF.